Listed below are T cell receptor beta chains from one sample, sequenced in a study of identical twins. TCRdb re-called the 5' RACE reads through MiXCR, storing one row per CDR3 protein. The table includes approximately 600,000 distinct CDR3 sequences, under 8.5% detected once. This sample was also put to use in a study of yellow fever vaccine responses in identical twins.

The material sequenced was PBMCs. These receptors were taken from a woman between 18 and 29 years old in good health. The CDR3 runs from the conserved cysteine through the conserved F or W. A D gene is named only where the DNA matches it firmly. A row's size may be missing; if present it is once, few, many or a size class.

clone_size d_call j_call v_call cdr3_aa cdr3_nt
few NA TRBJ2-7 TRBV3-1 CASSQFLAGLGYEQYF TGTGCCAGCAGCCAATTTCTGGCGGGCTTAGGCTACGAGCAGTACTTC
few TRBD1 TRBJ2-3 TRBV20-1 CSATTTGTDTQYF TGCAGTGCTACAACGACAGGGACAGATACGCAGTATTTT
NA NA TRBJ2-1 TRBV6-1 CASTRGAGPSTDEQFF TGTGCCAGCACCCGGGGGGCGGGGCCGAGTACGGATGAGCAGTTCTTC
few TRBD1 TRBJ1-1 TRBV7-9 CASSYRPLGQGGTEAFF TGTGCCAGCAGCTACAGACCCCTGGGACAGGGAGGCACTGAAGCTTTCTTT
many TRBD2 TRBJ2-1 TRBV28 CASSLWSLAGGAKPQFF TGTGCCAGCAGTTTATGGTCTCTAGCGGGGGGCGCAAAACCGCAGTTCTTC
few NA TRBJ2-1 TRBV28 CAILGTGNEQFF TGTGCCATCCTAGGGACGGGGAATGAGCAGTTCTTC
NA NA TRBJ1-2 TRBV9 CASSVGGSRGYGYTF TGTGCCAGCAGCGTAGGAGGTTCCCGAGGCTATGGCTACACCTTC
many NA TRBJ1-2 TRBV20-1 CSASRTDYGYTF TGCAGTGCTAGTAGGACAGACTATGGCTACACCTTC
few NA TRBJ2-3 TRBV5-5 CASSSGQRASTDTQYF TGTGCCAGCAGCTCCGGACAGAGGGCGAGCACAGATACGCAGTATTTT
few NA TRBJ2-3 TRBV18 CASSPRQSPLTDTQYF TGTGCCAGCTCACCGAGACAGTCGCCTCTCACAGATACGCAGTATTTT
many NA TRBJ2-2 TRBV5-1 CASRGGANTGELFF TGCGCCAGCCGCGGGGGCGCGAACACCGGGGAGCTGTTTTTT
many NA TRBJ2-2 TRBV5-1 CASSPGFSAGELFF TGCGCCAGCAGCCCAGGGTTTTCTGCCGGGGAGCTGTTTTTT
NA TRBD1 TRBJ2-7 TRBV5-1 CASSYDRGREQYF TGCGCCAGCAGCTATGACAGGGGGCGGGAGCAGTACTTC
few NA TRBJ1-5 TRBV20-1 CSPIELVGNQPQHF TGCAGTCCTATCGAACTAGTGGGCAATCAGCCCCAGCATTTT
many TRBD2 TRBJ2-5 TRBV2 CASSEGVSGGLQETQYF TGTGCCAGCAGTGAAGGAGTTAGCGGGGGGTTACAAGAGACCCAGTACTTC